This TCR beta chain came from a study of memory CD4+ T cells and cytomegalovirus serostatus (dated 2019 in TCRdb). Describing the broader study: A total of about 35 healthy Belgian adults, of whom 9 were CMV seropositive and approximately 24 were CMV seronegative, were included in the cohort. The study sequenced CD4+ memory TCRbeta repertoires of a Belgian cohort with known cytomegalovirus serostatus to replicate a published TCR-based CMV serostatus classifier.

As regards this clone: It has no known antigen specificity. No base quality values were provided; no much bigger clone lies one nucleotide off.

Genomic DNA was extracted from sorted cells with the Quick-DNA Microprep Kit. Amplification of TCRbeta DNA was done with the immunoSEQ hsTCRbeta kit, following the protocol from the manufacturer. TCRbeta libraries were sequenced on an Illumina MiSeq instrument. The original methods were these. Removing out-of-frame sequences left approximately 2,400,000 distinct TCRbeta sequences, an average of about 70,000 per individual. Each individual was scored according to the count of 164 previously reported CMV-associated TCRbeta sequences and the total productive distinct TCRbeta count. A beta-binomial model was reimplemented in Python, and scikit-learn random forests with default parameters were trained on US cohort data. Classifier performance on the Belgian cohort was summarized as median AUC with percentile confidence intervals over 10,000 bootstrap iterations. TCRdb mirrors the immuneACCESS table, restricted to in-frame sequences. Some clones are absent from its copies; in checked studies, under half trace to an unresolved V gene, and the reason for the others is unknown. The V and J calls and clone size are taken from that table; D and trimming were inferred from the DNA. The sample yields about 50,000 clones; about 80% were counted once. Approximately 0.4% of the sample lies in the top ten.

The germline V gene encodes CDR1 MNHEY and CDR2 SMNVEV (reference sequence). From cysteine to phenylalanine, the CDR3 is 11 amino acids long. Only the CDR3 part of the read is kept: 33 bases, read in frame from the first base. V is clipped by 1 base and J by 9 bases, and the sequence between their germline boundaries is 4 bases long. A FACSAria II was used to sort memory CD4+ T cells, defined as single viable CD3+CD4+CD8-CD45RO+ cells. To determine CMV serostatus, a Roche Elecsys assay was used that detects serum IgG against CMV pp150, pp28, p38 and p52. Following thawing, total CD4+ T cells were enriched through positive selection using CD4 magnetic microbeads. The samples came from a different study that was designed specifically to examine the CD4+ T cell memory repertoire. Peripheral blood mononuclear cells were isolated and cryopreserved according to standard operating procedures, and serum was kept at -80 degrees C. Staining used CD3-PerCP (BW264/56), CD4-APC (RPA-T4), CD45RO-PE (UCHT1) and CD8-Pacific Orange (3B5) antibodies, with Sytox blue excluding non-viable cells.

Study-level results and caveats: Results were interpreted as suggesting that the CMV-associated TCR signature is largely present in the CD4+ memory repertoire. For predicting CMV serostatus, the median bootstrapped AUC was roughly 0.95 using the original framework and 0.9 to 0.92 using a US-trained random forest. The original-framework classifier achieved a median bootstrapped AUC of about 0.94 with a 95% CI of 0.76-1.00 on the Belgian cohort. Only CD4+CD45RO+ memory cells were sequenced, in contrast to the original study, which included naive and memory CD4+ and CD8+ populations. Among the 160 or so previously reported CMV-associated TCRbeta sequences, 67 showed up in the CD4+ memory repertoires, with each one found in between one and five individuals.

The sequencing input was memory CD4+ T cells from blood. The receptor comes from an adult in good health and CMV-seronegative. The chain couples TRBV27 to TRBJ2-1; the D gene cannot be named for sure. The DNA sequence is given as TGTGCCAGCAGTTTATATGGTGAGCAGTTCTTC. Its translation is CASSLYGEQFF.